The rows below give T cell receptor beta chains drawn from one sample of a study of early T cells in non-severe SARS-CoV-2 infection. TCRdb fed the 5' RACE reads into MiXCR, producing one record per CDR3 protein. The sample records roughly 34,000 distinct CDR3 sequences, around 6% being singletons. The sequencing input was whole blood. The receptors derive from an adult who was a healthcare worker with PCR-confirmed SARS-CoV-2 infection or an uninfected control (not recorded which). Both conserved end residues are trimmed from each CDR3.

len	v_gene	j_gene	CDR3aa
11	TRBV7-2	TRBJ2-1	ASSLRDVNEQF
12	TRBV3-1	TRBJ2-5	ASSQWSAQETQY
14	TRBV5-1	TRBJ2-2	ASSLGRLANTGELF
10	TRBV28	TRBJ2-7	ATRREEYEQY
14	TRBV3-1	TRBJ2-1	ASSQLGTGLYNEQF
13	TRBV20-1	TRBJ2-1	SARSSGQIYNEQF
13	TRBV4-3	TRBJ2-3	ASSQEGGGTDTQY
11	TRBV6-2/TRBV6-3	TRBJ1-1	ASSYKENTEAF
12	TRBV6-6	TRBJ1-2	ASSSVRGGYGYT
14	TRBV3-1	TRBJ1-6	ASSQARDRINSPLH
15	TRBV28	TRBJ1-5	ASSPRRGGRGNQPQH
13	TRBV28	TRBJ1-5	ASSPGGTPAGPQH
14	TRBV7-2	TRBJ2-2	ASSLMTRAGTGELF
14	TRBV20-1	TRBJ2-7	SARDRGGPSSYEQY
13	TRBV11-3	TRBJ2-1	ASSSRDNSYNEQF
11	TRBV14	TRBJ2-5	ASSRQLQETQY
11	TRBV20-1	TRBJ2-1	SASGGAYNEQF
13	TRBV20-1	TRBJ2-3	SAREQGRGTDTQY
13	TRBV18	TRBJ1-6	ASSRDPGPNSPLH
15	TRBV11-2	TRBJ1-2	ASSRPGQKYGNYGYT
17	TRBV4-2	TRBJ2-1	ASSQEARGATFSYNEQF
12	TRBV18	TRBJ1-3	ASSPAGSGNTIY